A single sample gave rise to the 4 T cell receptor beta chains below, sequenced in a study of CD4 T cell repertoires in COVID-19. Sequencing was performed with immunoSEQ multiplex PCR; in TCRdb, only in-frame clones are kept and a portion is missing. This sample has more than 65,000 clones, with about four fifths found just once. The source was CD4+ T cells from peripheral blood, collected after recovery from COVID-19. These receptors came from a human donor who had COVID-19.

V is TRBV7-9 and J is TRBJ2-3; TRBD2 matches at 13 bases. The CDR3 loop spans 16 amino acids. The germline V gene encodes CDR1 SEHNR and CDR2 FQNEAQ (reference sequence). The V gene end was trimmed by 3 bases and the J gene end by 6 bases; junction bases not matched to a gene: 6. As DNA, the CDR3 is TGTGCCAGCAGCTTTACGACTAGCGGGGGGCGGGATACGCAGTATTTT. This gives the protein CASSFTTSGGRDTQYF.

The rearrangement uses TRBV14 and TRBJ1-1; D unresolved. Germline V gene data show CDR1 as SGHDN and CDR2 as FVKESK. V dropped 6 bases and J dropped 7 bases, with 9 bases sitting between them. The CDR3 loop spans 11 amino acids. CDR3 residues: CASRRVIEAFF. The CDR3 region has the DNA TGTGCCAGCAGACGGGTAATTGAAGCTTTCTTT.

The rearrangement uses TRBV6-2 or TRBV6-3 and TRBJ2-1, with 11 bases lining up with TRBD2. Per the germline V gene, CDR1 is MNHEY and CDR2 is SVGEGT. The CDR3 contains 17 residues. The V and J ends lost 4 bases and 2 bases, in that order; junction bases with no gene match: 7. The DNA of the CDR3 is TGTGCCAGCAGTTCCACCTTGACTAGCGGGGCCTACAATGAGCAGTTCTTC. Encoded protein: CASSSTLTSGAYNEQFF.

The V gene is TRBV6-5, the J gene TRBJ2-5; possible D gene TRBD2, 7 bases. The CDR3 runs 15 residues. Looked up from germline, CDR1 is MNHEY and CDR2 is SVGAGI. V shed 1 base and J shed 2 bases, with 11 bases lying between them. The CDR3 coding sequence is TGTGCCAGCAGTTACTGGGGGGGGCAGCAAGAGACCCAGTACTTC. As protein: CASSYWGGQQETQYF.